The 30 T cell receptor beta chains below all came from one sample that was sequenced in a study of human T cells and chemical hapten exposure. Someone pulled total RNA out of unfractionated whole blood. Unique molecular identifiers were attached to individual cDNA molecules during library preparation. TCRdb re-called the reads with MiXCR, one entry per CDR3 protein. The sample includes about 120,000 distinct CDR3 sequences, approximately 9% of them seen just once. The sample consisted of whole blood. All receptors derive from a human donor in good health. Some clones in this sample may be carry-over from other donors' samples.

This clonotype was observed at least ten times. In DNA, the CDR3 is TGTGCCAGCAGCTTATCGGGGACTGAAGCTTTCTTT. Protein: CASSLSGTEAFF. The V call is TRBV13, the J call TRBJ1-1, with D hard to call. V was cut by 2 bases and J by 5 bases, with 6 bases left in between. CDR1 PRHDT and CDR2 FYEKMQ come from the germline V gene (reference sequence). The CDR3 totals 12 residues. The complete variable domain, with remaining parts taken from reference TRBV13 and TRBJ1-1, reads AAGVIQSPRHLIKEKRETATLKCYPIPRHDTVYWYQQGPGQDPQFLISFYEKMQSDKGSIPDRFSAQQFSDYHSELNMSSLELGDSALYFCASSLSGTEAFFGQGTRLTVV.

This clonotype was seen more than once but under ten times. The chain employs TRBV5-4 and TRBJ2-3, with 8 positions matching TRBD2. V gave up 4 bases and J gave up 4 bases; unmatched junction bases: 11. The CDR3 length is 16 residues. Germline loops: CDR1 SGHNT, CDR2 YYREEE (reference sequence). In nucleotides, the CDR3 is TGTGCCAGCAGCCTGATGGGCAGCGGGAGTGCAGATACGCAGTATTTT. Its protein product is CASSLMGSGSADTQYF.

This clonotype was seen a few times. This chain joins TRBV6-1 and TRBJ2-1, with 7 bases aligning to TRBD1. Germline V lookup: CDR1 MNHNS, CDR2 SASEGT. V dropped 6 bases and J dropped 4; count of bases not matched to a gene: 9. This CDR3 is built from 15 residues. The DNA for the CDR3 is TGTGCCAGCAGCGTAACCGGGACAGTGTACAATGAGCAGTTCTTC. Its protein is CASSVTGTVYNEQFF.

This clonotype was seen only a few times. The V and J genes are TRBV27 and TRBJ1-5; D ambiguous. The CDR3 runs to 16 residues. Trimming left V 2 bases short and J 4 bases short, with 15 bases between. CDR1 MNHEY and CDR2 SMNVEV come from the germline V gene (reference sequence). The DNA of the CDR3 is TGTGCCAGCAGTTTACGGCCGGTCCAGAATAATCAGCCCCAGCATTTT. This codes for CASSLRPVQNNQPQHF.

This clonotype has a count of ten or more. This chain joins TRBV5-1 and TRBJ1-6; no clear D. V was shortened by 0 bases and J by 4 bases, with 11 bases between the two germline ends. Germline V gene lookup returns CDR1 SGHRS and CDR2 YFSETQ. This CDR3 is built from 16 residues. CDR3 sequence reads: CASSLDPLRYNSPLHF. DNA for the CDR3: TGCGCCAGCAGCTTGGATCCCCTGCGGTATAATTCACCCCTCCACTTT.

This chain connects TRBV29-1 to TRBJ2-3, with TRBD1 matching 10 bases. J lost 3 bases, V lost 7 bases, and 4 bases had no gene match. Germline lookup yields CDR1 SQVTM and CDR2 ANQGSEA. The CDR3 sequence is 13 residues long. Here the CDR3 reads CSDRQGATDTQYF. The CDR3 DNA follows: TGCAGCGACCGACAGGGGGCTACAGATACGCAGTATTTT.

This clonotype was counted at least ten times. The CDR3 sequence is CASSEGTGGGQPQHF. CDR3 nucleotide sequence: TGTGCCAGCAGCGAGGGGACGGGCGGCGGTCAGCCCCAGCATTTT. The chain couples TRBV7-8 to TRBJ1-5, with D perhaps matching TRBD1 (5 bases). Trimming stripped 5 bases from V and 6 bases from J, with 17 bases between. Per the germline V gene, CDR1 is SGHVS and CDR2 is FQNEAQ. The CDR3 is made up of 15 amino acids.

This clonotype was seen a handful of times. This chain uses TRBV6-1 with TRBJ2-1; D ambiguous. V lost 3 bases, J lost 10 bases, and 13 bases lay in between. This CDR3 region has 13 residues. The V gene's germline CDR1 is MNHNS and CDR2 SASEGT. The CDR3 is CASSDGRGREQFF. In nucleotides, the CDR3 is TGTGCCAGCAGTGACGGACGCGGAAGGGAGCAGTTCTTC.

This chain links TRBV29-1 with TRBJ2-2; 10 positions match TRBD1. Germline lookup yields CDR1 SQVTM and CDR2 ANQGSEA. With 7 bases clipped from V and 5 bases from J, the junction kept 4 bases outside the gene matches. The length of the CDR3 is 13 residues. The CDR3 loop reads CSGRQGATGELFF. CDR3 nucleotides: TGCAGCGGAAGACAGGGGGCAACCGGGGAGCTGTTTTTT.

There are many counts of this clonotype. The V call is TRBV7-8, the J call TRBJ2-1, with 11 bases fitting TRBD2. V lost 3 bases to trimming and J lost 6 bases; unmatched junction nucleotides: 4. Germline V gene data show CDR1 as SGHVS and CDR2 as FQNEAQ. This CDR3 is 15 amino acids long. The CDR3 nucleotides read TGTGCCAGCAGCTTCACGCTAGCGGGAGGCAATGAGCAGTTCTTC. Amino acids: CASSFTLAGGNEQFF.

The chain employs TRBV6-5 and TRBJ2-4; a weak D match, TRBD2 (5 bases). V lost 5 bases and J 0 bases, leaving 14 bases between the germline ends. CDR3 size: 16 residues. The germline V gene encodes CDR1 MNHEY and CDR2 SVGAGI. The CDR3 reads CASSGTGWGAKNIQYF. CDR3 nucleotides: TGTGCCAGCAGTGGCACGGGGTGGGGAGCCAAAAACATTCAGTACTTC.

This clonotype was found a few times. This chain uses TRBV18 with TRBJ1-5, with 7 bases matching TRBD1. Germline loops: CDR1 KGHSH, CDR2 LQKENI. V was pared by 3 bases and J by 0 bases, with 2 bases of the junction left unmatched. This CDR3 contains 15 residues. CDR3 coding DNA: TGTGCCAGCTCACCTCGGGACAGTAGCAATCAGCCCCAGCATTTT. It is translated as CASSPRDSSNQPQHF.

This clonotype has ten or more counts. This chain links TRBV7-6 with TRBJ2-2, with TRBD2 matching 9 bases. Germline assignment: CDR1 SGHVS and CDR2 FNYEAQ. The CDR3 is 16 amino acids. The trim removed 1 base at V and 1 base at J, leaving 1 base unmatched. The CDR3 DNA is TGTGCCAGCAGCTTAGAGACTAGCGGGAACACCGGGGAGCTGTTTTTT. Its translation: CASSLETSGNTGELFF.

This clonotype was found many times. Germline and junction disagree at one end, which may indicate a read error. The genes are TRBV20-1 and TRBJ1-2, with D uncertain. The CDR3 loop spans 16 amino acids. CDR1 DFQATT and CDR2 SNEGSKA come from the germline V gene (reference sequence). The CDR3 DNA reads TGCAGTGCTGATGCCCGGAGTACGGAAAGGTCCTATCGCTACACCTTC. Its protein is CSADARSTERSYRYTF.

This clonotype was seen at least ten times. This sequence joins TRBV7-8 and TRBJ2-1, with 13 bases lining up with TRBD2. Germline V gene sequence: CDR1 SGHVS, CDR2 FQNEAQ. Losses at the gene ends were 5 bases for V and 9 bases for J; bases not matched to a gene: 19. The CDR3 is made up of 19 amino acids. CDR3 loop: CASSAVLGSLAGGPGEQFF. CDR3 nucleotides: TGTGCCAGCAGCGCAGTTTTGGGCTCACTAGCGGGAGGGCCAGGTGAGCAGTTCTTC.

The chain links TRBV5-4 to TRBJ1-1, with D unresolved. The CDR3 runs 15 residues. Trimming removed 3 bases at V and 2 bases at J, with 14 bases between. CDR1 and CDR2 (germline): SGHNT, YYREEE (reference sequence). CDR3 amino acids: CASSSLSTANTEAFF. CDR3 in DNA: TGTGCCAGCAGCTCTCTTAGTACGGCAAACACTGAAGCTTTCTTT.

The rearrangement uses TRBV4-3 and TRBJ2-5; D is perhaps TRBD1 (5 bases). Germline values: CDR1 LGHNA, CDR2 YSLEER. The V and J ends lost 0 bases and 7 bases respectively, with 21 bases between them. CDR3 length equals 17 residues. CDR3 coding DNA: TGCGCCAGCAGCCAAGAGCCAGGGCAGGGAAACCCCGGGACCCAGTACTTC. Its protein is CASSQEPGQGNPGTQYF.

This clonotype was picked up a small number of times. The genes are TRBV25-1 and TRBJ2-2; 10 bases are a match to TRBD2. This CDR3 is 14 amino acids long. With 6 bases clipped from V and 3 bases from J, the junction kept 1 base outside the gene matches. Germline V gene data show CDR1 as MGHDK and CDR2 as SYGVNS. The chain's CDR3 is CASSGTSDTGELFF. The CDR3 bases are TGTGCCAGCAGCGGGACTAGCGACACCGGGGAGCTGTTTTTT. The full variable domain, with the rest looked up from reference TRBV25-1 and TRBJ2-2, is EADIYQTPRYLVIGTGKKITLECSQTMGHDKMYWYQQDPGMELHLIHYSYGVNSTEKGDLSSESTVSRIRTEHFPLTLESARPSHTSQYLCASSGTSDTGELFFGEGSRLTVL.

V and J are TRBV19 and TRBJ1-1, with D possibly matching TRBD1 (5 bases). Germline CDR1 is LNHDA and CDR2 is SQIVND (reference sequence). The CDR3 is made up of 15 amino acids. Trimming cost V 3 bases and J 4 bases, with 15 bases left between them. The CDR3 region is CASSILLPGRTEAFF. In nucleotides, the CDR3 is TGTGCCAGTAGTATCCTACTTCCAGGGCGCACTGAAGCTTTCTTT.

The CDR3 loop reads CSAISAASTDTQYF. CDR3 DNA: TGCAGTGCAATATCAGCGGCTAGCACAGATACGCAGTATTTT. The chain employs TRBV20-1 and TRBJ2-3; TRBD2 is a possible D gene (5 bases). The CDR3 is made up of 14 amino acids. Germline V gives CDR1 DFQATT, CDR2 SNEGSKA (reference sequence). Trimming removed 6 bases at V and 0 bases at J, with 13 bases between.

V is TRBV6-5 and J is TRBJ1-3; perhaps TRBD1 as D (5 bases). Germline V CDR1 and CDR2: MNHEY, SVGAGI. The V end lost 6 bases, the J end lost 4 bases, and 16 bases lay between the germline ends. The CDR3 totals 15 residues. The CDR3 region is CASSLDSGGGNTIYF. CDR3 sequence (DNA): TGTGCCAGCAGCCTAGACAGTGGTGGAGGAAACACCATATATTTT.

Note on this clonotype: A much larger clone lies a single base off, so this may be a read error. This chain joins TRBV7-2 and TRBJ1-1, with TRBD1 as a possible D gene (6 bases). Germline V gene data show CDR1 as SGHTA and CDR2 as FQGNSA. The CDR3 totals 14 residues. Trimming stripped 2 bases from V and 4 bases from J, with 11 bases between. The DNA of the CDR3 is TGTGCCAGCAGCTTATCAGGGGATTGCACTGAAGCTTTCTTT. This sequence encodes CASSLSGDCTEAFF. Together with reference TRBV7-2 and TRBJ1-1, the CDR3 gives the full variable domain: GAGVSQSPSNKVTEKGKDVELRCDPISGHTALYWYRQSLGQGLEFLIYFQGNSAPDKSGLPSDRFSAERTGGSVSTLTIQRTQQEDSAVYLCASSLSGDCTEAFFGQGTRLTVV.

This clonotype was picked up a small number of times. The CDR3 DNA sequence: TGTGCCAGCAGCCCACAGGGAAACATTCAGTACTTC. Protein product: CASSPQGNIQYF. This rearrangement joins TRBV11-2 to TRBJ2-4; a possible D gene is TRBD1 (6 bases). CDR1 and CDR2 (germline): SGHAT, FQNNGV. The CDR3 runs to 12 residues. V lost 5 bases to trimming and J lost 6 bases, with 8 bases between them.

The chain is built from TRBV5-6 and TRBJ1-2; 7 bases are shared with TRBD1. V lost 4 bases, J lost 8 bases, and 5 bases stayed unmatched. The CDR3 runs 12 residues. In germline, CDR1 is SGHDT, CDR2 YYEEEE. The CDR3 sequence is CASSSGTVGYTF. CDR3 sequence (DNA): TGTGCCAGCAGCAGCGGGACAGTAGGCTACACCTTC.

This clonotype turned up a few times. The chain carries TRBV20-1 and TRBJ2-1; no clear D gene. The CDR3 runs to 13 residues. V was trimmed by 6 bases and J by 0 bases, leaving 9 bases between them. Per the germline V gene, CDR1 is DFQATT and CDR2 is SNEGSKA (reference sequence). The CDR3 loop is CSATPDSYNEQFF. The CDR3 nucleotides read TGCAGTGCCACACCTGACTCCTACAATGAGCAGTTCTTC.

This clonotype came up many times. The rearrangement links TRBV20-1 to TRBJ1-3; D gene unclear. Per germline, CDR1 DFQATT and CDR2 SNEGSKA (reference sequence). The CDR3 contains 14 residues. The V gene lost 8 bases and the J gene lost 0 bases, with 14 bases spanning the gap. CDR3 protein: CSSRAASSGNTIYF. The CDR3 region has the DNA TGCAGTTCAAGGGCCGCGAGCTCTGGAAACACCATATATTTT.

The chain recombines TRBV20-1 with TRBJ2-7, with 11 positions matching TRBD2. CDR1 DFQATT and CDR2 SNEGSKA come from the germline V gene (reference sequence). This CDR3 comprises 14 residues. Trimming at V came to 0 bases and at J to 3 bases, leaving 1 base not matched to a gene. The CDR3 reads CSARDGTSGYEQYF. The CDR3 DNA is TGCAGTGCTAGAGACGGGACTAGCGGCTACGAGCAGTACTTC.

This CDR3 reads CASVRGPTGELFF. CDR3 sequence (DNA): TGTGCCAGCGTCAGGGGGCCCACCGGGGAGCTGTTTTTT. J is TRBJ2-2 and V is TRBV12-3 or TRBV12-4, with 8 bases lining up with TRBD1. Trimming took 8 bases from V and 4 from J; bases not matched to a gene: 3. The CDR3 contains 13 residues.

This chain joins TRBV29-1 and TRBJ2-3; D possibly corresponds to TRBD1 (5 bases). Between the trimmed V and J ends, which lost 3 bases and 2 bases, there was a span of 9 bases. The CDR3 has 13 amino acids. The germline CDR1 and CDR2 sequences are SQVTM and ANQGSEA. CDR3 sequence (DNA): TGCAGCGTTGATTTAGGGGTCACAGATACGCAGTATTTT. Protein product: CSVDLGVTDTQYF.

The table lists this clonotype with many counts. The genes are TRBV7-2 and TRBJ2-3; TRBD1 might be the D (5 bases). V lost 5 bases to trimming and J lost 6 bases, with 12 bases between them. CDR3 length equals 13 residues. The germline V gene encodes CDR1 SGHTA and CDR2 FQGNSA. This chain's CDR3 is CASSQGQPDTQYF. The CDR3 DNA follows: TGTGCCAGCAGCCAGGGCCAGCCGGATACGCAGTATTTT. Filled out from reference TRBV7-2 and TRBJ2-3, the complete variable domain reads GAGVSQSPSNKVTEKGKDVELRCDPISGHTALYWYRQSLGQGLEFLIYFQGNSAPDKSGLPSDRFSAERTGGSVSTLTIQRTQQEDSAVYLCASSQGQPDTQYFGPGTRLTVL.